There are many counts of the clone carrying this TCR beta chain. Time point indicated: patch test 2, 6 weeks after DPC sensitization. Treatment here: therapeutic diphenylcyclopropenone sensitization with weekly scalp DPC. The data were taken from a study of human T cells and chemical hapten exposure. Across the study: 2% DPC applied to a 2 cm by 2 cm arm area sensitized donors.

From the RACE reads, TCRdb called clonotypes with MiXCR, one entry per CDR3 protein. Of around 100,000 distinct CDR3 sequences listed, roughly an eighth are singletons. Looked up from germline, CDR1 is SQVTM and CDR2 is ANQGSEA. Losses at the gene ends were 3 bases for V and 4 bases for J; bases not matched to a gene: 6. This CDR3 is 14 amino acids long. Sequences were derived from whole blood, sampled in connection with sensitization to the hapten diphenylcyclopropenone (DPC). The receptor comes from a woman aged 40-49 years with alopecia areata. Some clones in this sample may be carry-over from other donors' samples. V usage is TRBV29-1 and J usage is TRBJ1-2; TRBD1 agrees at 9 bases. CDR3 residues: CSVDLGQGGYGYTF. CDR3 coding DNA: TGCAGCGTTGATTTGGGACAGGGAGGCTATGGCTACACCTTC.